What follows is one T cell receptor (beta chain) and its context. What antigen it recognizes has not been identified. Per-base quality was not reported, and no clone a single base away is much larger than it. Other DNA sequences in the sample encode the same CDR3. This record belongs to a study of OX40 agonist ivuxolimab in advanced cancers. Turning to the overall study: Ivuxolimab was a fully human IgG2 agonistic monoclonal antibody targeting the costimulatory receptor OX40 (CD134). Intravenous ivuxolimab was administered to patients every 2 weeks at six dose levels: 0.01, 0.1, 0.3, 1.5, 3 and 10 mg/kg. Prior anti-PD-1, anti-PD-L1 or anti-CTLA-4 therapy was permitted, and 40% to 50% of dose-escalation patients had received checkpoint inhibitors. Peripheral TCRbeta sequencing aimed to test whether ivuxolimab altered TCR sequence diversity and caused clonal T-cell expansion. Of the 50 to 55 patients in dose escalation, approximately 20 had hepatocellular carcinoma, roughly 15 had melanoma, 9 had renal cell carcinoma and 9 had head and neck cancer. The monotherapy dose-escalation portion (N ≈ 50 patients) of the phase I ivuxolimab trial is reported in the paper. The dose-escalation cohort was around 84% male with a mean age of about 58 years, ranging from about 23 to 85. Three dose-escalation patients achieved partial responses, one with hepatocellular carcinoma and two with cutaneous melanoma.

The trial excluded patients who had a history of autoimmune disease or who were on systemic immunosuppression. In every dose cohort, peripheral blood was drawn for TCR sequencing at baseline, cycle 4 day 1, and cycle 7 day 1. The samples were drawn from a first-in-human, open-label, multicenter phase I dose-escalation trial of ivuxolimab. Adults with locally advanced or metastatic head and neck squamous cell, hepatocellular, melanoma or renal cell carcinoma were enrolled in the trial. CD4+ and CD8+ T cells were sorted separately from peripheral blood before TCR sequencing. For sequencing of the TCRbeta CDR3 region, genomic DNA was extracted from the sorted cells. The immunoSEQ Assay was used for sequencing of TCRbeta CDR3 regions. In TCRdb, the immuneACCESS table is reduced to in-frame sequences with V and J assigned. These tables do not hold every clone; where another copy was compared, an unresolved V gene accounts for under half, and the others remain unexplained. This sample lists tens of thousands of clones; about four fifths were detected once. Around 2.3% of the sample is taken by the ten largest.

V drops 0 bases and J drops 1 base, leaving 9 bases in between. Spanning cysteine to phenylalanine, the CDR3 consists of 15 amino acids. The entry retains the CDR3 DNA only, 45 bases that are in frame from base 1. The germline V gene (reference sequence) provides CDR1 SEHNR and CDR2 FQNEAQ. Broader findings and caveats from the paper: At doses of 0.1 to 3.0 mg/kg, clonal expansion of both CD4+ and CD8+ blood T cells was observed from baseline to week 6. Low levels of normalized T-cell clonal expansion were also seen in some nonresponding patients. After ivuxolimab, expanded clones were on average more numerous among CD8+ T cells than among CD4+ T cells. In the 0.1-3.0 mg/kg groups, partial responders were among the patients with the lowest normalized peripheral clonal expansion, particularly in CD8+ T cells. The antigen specificity of the clonally expanded peripheral T cells was not determined.

The V and J segments used are TRBV7-9 and TRBJ1-2; the D gene is perhaps TRBD1, from 6 matching bases. Sequencing was performed on CD4+ or CD8+ T cells sorted from blood, taken in a trial of the OX40 agonist ivuxolimab. The receptor comes from an adult with an advanced solid tumor such as melanoma, head and neck, liver or kidney cancer. The CDR3 reads CASSLAKDSNYGYTF. The nucleotide sequence is given as TGTGCCAGCAGCTTAGCTAAGGACAGTAACTATGGCTACACCTTC.